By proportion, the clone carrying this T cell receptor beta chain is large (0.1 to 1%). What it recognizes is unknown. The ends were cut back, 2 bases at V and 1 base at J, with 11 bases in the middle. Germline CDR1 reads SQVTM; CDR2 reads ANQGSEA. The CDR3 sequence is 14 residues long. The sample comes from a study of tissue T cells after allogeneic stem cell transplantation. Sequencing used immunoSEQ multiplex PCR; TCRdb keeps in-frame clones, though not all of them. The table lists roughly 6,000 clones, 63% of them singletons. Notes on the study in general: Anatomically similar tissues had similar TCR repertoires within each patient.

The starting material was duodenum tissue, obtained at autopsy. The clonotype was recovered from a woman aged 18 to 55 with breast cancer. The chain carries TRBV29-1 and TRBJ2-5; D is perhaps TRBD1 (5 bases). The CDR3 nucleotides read TGCAGCGTTGAACCAGGGCCTATCCAAGAGACCCAGTACTTC. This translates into CSVEPGPIQETQYF.